The 13 T cell receptor beta chains listed next were all sequenced from one sample in a study of blood T cell repertoires in COVID-19. Clones were read by immunoSEQ multiplex PCR, and TCRdb kept only the in-frame ones, dropping some. The repertoire has fewer than 700,000 clones, about 89% of them found once; the top ten carry 7.5% to 9%. What was sequenced was peripheral blood. The receptors derive from a woman aged 50 to 65 with COVID-19, enrolled during active disease.

This rearrangement joins TRBV15 to TRBJ2-7; 10 bases align to TRBD1. The V segment lost 2 bases and the J segment 7 bases; nucleotides outside the gene matches: 11. CDR3 length: 16 amino acids. Germline CDR1 and CDR2: LNHNV and YYDKDF (reference sequence). The CDR3 is CATSRLVGQGGREQYF. CDR3 nucleotides: TGTGCCACCAGCAGACTAGTCGGACAGGGGGGCCGGGAGCAGTACTTC.

The V and J genes are TRBV3-1 (or the pseudogene TRBV3-2) and TRBJ1-2; D is ambiguous. This CDR3 is 13 amino acids long. Germline V gene data show CDR1 as LGHDT and CDR2 as YNNKEL (reference sequence). V lost 3 bases and J lost 4, with 9 bases in between. The CDR3 DNA reads TGTGCCAGCAGCCAGAGGCTCGGCTATGGCTACACCTTC. It translates to CASSQRLGYGYTF.

The chain couples TRBV28 to TRBJ1-5; D is unresolved. Trimming took 6 bases from V and 7 from J, leaving 16 bases between them. This CDR3 has 14 residues. CDR1 MDHEN and CDR2 SYDVKM come from the germline V gene. The CDR3 DNA follows: TGTGCCAGCAGCGAGACTCTCGGCGGCCAGCCCCAGCATTTT. The encoded protein is CASSETLGGQPQHF.

The V and J genes are TRBV2 and TRBJ1-1; weak D call: TRBD1 (6 bases). Per the germline V gene, CDR1 is SNHLY and CDR2 is FYNNEI. Trimming pared 6 bases from V and 8 bases from J, leaving 22 bases between. This CDR3 has 15 residues. The CDR3 sequence: CASRDPGHKRGEAFF. The CDR3 region has the DNA TGTGCCAGCAGGGACCCGGGACATAAAAGGGGGGAAGCTTTCTTT.

This clone was seen only once. This chain links TRBV4-1 with TRBJ1-2; 7 bases fit TRBD1. The junction had 10 bases not matched to a gene; V was cut back by 1 base and J by 8 bases. This CDR3 region has 15 residues. The V gene's germline CDR1 is MGHRA and CDR2 YSYEKL. The CDR3 loop reads CASSQGREGATGYTF. The CDR3 coding sequence is TGCGCCAGCAGCCAAGGGCGTGAGGGGGCGACAGGCTACACCTTC.

V usage is TRBV12-5 and J usage is TRBJ2-2; D unclear. The CDR3 contains 16 residues. The germline V and J ends were trimmed by 0 bases and 11 bases, with 19 bases remaining between them. Germline V lookup: CDR1 LGHNT, CDR2 FRNRAP. CDR3 DNA sequence: TGTGCTAGTGGTTTGGTACCCCTGGTCACCCCGACAGAGCTGTTTTTT. Translation gives CASGLVPLVTPTELFF.

The chain couples TRBV19 to TRBJ1-1, with D unresolved. Trimming shortened V by 1 base and J by 4 bases, and 7 bases separated the two germline ends. This CDR3 spans 13 amino acids. Germline CDR1 LNHDA, CDR2 SQIVND (reference sequence). CDR3 sequence reads: CASSIGRATEAFF. CDR3 coding DNA: TGTGCCAGTAGTATAGGGAGGGCCACTGAAGCTTTCTTT.

The V gene is TRBV5-1, the J gene TRBJ2-7, with D unclear. Germline loops: CDR1 SGHRS, CDR2 YFSETQ. Trimming removed 0 bases at V and 3 bases at J, with 7 bases between. The CDR3 length is 13 residues. CDR3 loop: CASSLGPHYEQYF. The CDR3 nucleotides are TGCGCCAGCAGCTTGGGGCCACACTACGAGCAGTACTTC. The whole variable domain, remainder taken from reference TRBV5-1 and TRBJ2-7, is KAGVTQTPRYLIKTRGQQVTLSCSPISGHRSVSWYQQTPGQGLQFLFEYFSETQRNKGNFPGRFSGRQFSNSRSEMNVSTLELGDSALYLCASSLGPHYEQYFGPGTRLTVT.

The rearrangement joins TRBV6-5 to TRBJ1-1, with D maybe TRBD1 (5 bases). Germline assignment: CDR1 MNHEY and CDR2 SVGAGI. V dropped 10 bases and J dropped 7 bases, with 16 bases sitting between them. The CDR3 extends over 12 amino acids. The CDR3 spells CATWTGEGEAFF. CDR3 DNA sequence: TGTGCCACTTGGACGGGGGAAGGTGAAGCTTTCTTT.

This chain connects TRBV19 to TRBJ1-2, with D perhaps matching TRBD1 (5 bases). Germline-derived CDR1 and CDR2 are LNHDA and SQIVND (reference sequence). This CDR3 has 14 amino acids. With 6 bases removed from V and 3 bases from J, the gap between germline ends came to 14 bases. The CDR3 region has the DNA TGTGCCAGTAGATGGCGGCAAGGGGACTATGGCTACACCTTC. Its translation is CASRWRQGDYGYTF.

J is TRBJ1-5 and V is TRBV7-8; 9 bases match TRBD1. Germline assignment: CDR1 SGHVS and CDR2 FQNEAQ. The CDR3 extends over 15 amino acids. V gave up 4 bases and J gave up 7 bases; unmatched junction bases: 8. Written as DNA, the CDR3 is TGTGCCAGCAGCTCCACACAGGGGGCAGGACAGCCCCAGCATTTT. This sequence encodes CASSSTQGAGQPQHF.

The J gene is TRBJ2-3, the V gene TRBV15, with no clear D. V dropped 5 bases and J dropped 5 bases, with 5 bases sitting between them. The germline CDR1 and CDR2 sequences are LNHNV and YYDKDF (reference sequence). This CDR3 comprises 11 residues. The CDR3 here is CATSLLDTQYF. DNA for the CDR3: TGTGCCACCAGCCTCTTAGATACGCAGTATTTT.

The gene calls are TRBV5-1 and TRBJ1-4; 9 bases agree with TRBD1. The J segment lost 7 bases and the V segment lost 5 bases, leaving 6 bases of the junction unmatched. The CDR3 runs 14 residues. Germline lookup yields CDR1 SGHRS and CDR2 YFSETQ. CDR3 coding DNA: TGCGCCAGCAGAACAGGGGGCAACTCTGAAAAACTGTTTTTT. Residues: CASRTGGNSEKLFF. Based on the CDR3 plus reference TRBV5-1 and TRBJ1-4, the full variable domain is KAGVTQTPRYLIKTRGQQVTLSCSPISGHRSVSWYQQTPGQGLQFLFEYFSETQRNKGNFPGRFSGRQFSNSRSEMNVSTLELGDSALYLCASRTGGNSEKLFFGSGTQLSVL.